The clone carrying this T cell receptor (beta chain) turned up a few times. The germline gives CDR1 LNHDA, CDR2 SQIVND (reference sequence). The CDR3 spans 18 residues. The junction had 10 bases not matched to a gene; V was cut back by 2 bases and J by 6 bases. Treatment denoted: randomized to nivolumab then ipilimumab (arm A) or the reverse (arm B). Libraries were prepared by immunoSEQ multiplex PCR; TCRdb keeps only in-frame clonotypes and omits some of them. The sample has tens of thousands of clones, 75% to 90% seen once. This specimen comes from a study of sequential checkpoint blockade in melanoma. Study information: Patients were randomized 1:1 to nivolumab-then-ipilimumab or ipilimumab-then-nivolumab first-line.

The clonotype was recovered from a human donor with melanoma. Source: CD8+ T cells sorted from blood (inferred from file names), taken from a patient given nivolumab and ipilimumab in sequence. V gene TRBV19 combines with J gene TRBJ2-2, with TRBD1 matching over 12 bases. The DNA of the CDR3 is TGTGCCAGTAGTATACGTGGGACAGGGGGCACGACACCCGGGGAGCTGTTTTTT. Encoded protein: CASSIRGTGGTTPGELFF.